This TCR beta chain was observed in a study of cytomegalovirus exposure and HLA in healthy donors. A multiplex PCR was run with 60 Vbeta primers and 13 Jbeta primers. Assay: immunoSEQ multiplex PCR; the TCRdb copy retains only in-frame clones and omits some. In the table there are under 150,000 clones, around 80% of which are singletons. In the case of this clone: The antigen remains undetermined.

As for the donors, each was a healthy bone marrow donor. The length of the CDR3 is 14 residues. V lost 3 bases and J lost 6; bases outside the gene matches: 6. Germline V gene sequence: CDR1 SGHRS, CDR2 YFSETQ. Study-level findings and limits: The listing of 150 or so TCR beta chains classed them as cytomegalovirus-associated.

Sequences were obtained from PBMCs. The clonotype was recovered from a man between 40 and 49 years old in good health and CMV-seropositive. The V and J genes are TRBV5-1 and TRBJ1-2; 9 bases fit TRBD1. The CDR3 DNA reads as TGCGCCAGCAGCTCCGGGGACAGGGTTAATGGCTACACCTTC. This gives the protein CASSSGDRVNGYTF.